Sequencing of this TCR beta chain was carried out in a study of cytomegalovirus exposure and HLA in healthy donors. Per the germline V gene, CDR1 is GTSNPN and CDR2 is SVGIG (reference sequence). Between the trimmed V and J ends, which lost 0 bases and 6 bases, there was a span of 8 bases. This CDR3 contains 13 residues. Participants comprised healthy donors of bone marrow. The PCR employed 60 Vbeta primers together with 13 Jbeta primers. The method was immunoSEQ multiplex PCR; TCRdb's version includes in-frame clones alone and lacks a portion of them. This sample yields about 80,000 clones, of which about 80% are seen a single time; 23% belongs to the top ten. Study-level points and caveats: Available immune exposure information covered CMV serostatus only. TCR beta sequences numbering around 15,000 were associated with HLA alleles at 0.05 false discovery rate in a later analysis.

This clone has just one count. The antigen is not known. This sequence was found in a woman between 50 and 59 years old in good health and CMV-seropositive. Sequencing was performed on PBMCs. J is TRBJ2-2 and V is TRBV30; D is perhaps TRBD2 (6 bases). The CDR3 spells CAWSVTGAGELFF. The CDR3, as DNA: TGTGCCTGGAGTGTAACGGGGGCCGGGGAGCTGTTTTTT.